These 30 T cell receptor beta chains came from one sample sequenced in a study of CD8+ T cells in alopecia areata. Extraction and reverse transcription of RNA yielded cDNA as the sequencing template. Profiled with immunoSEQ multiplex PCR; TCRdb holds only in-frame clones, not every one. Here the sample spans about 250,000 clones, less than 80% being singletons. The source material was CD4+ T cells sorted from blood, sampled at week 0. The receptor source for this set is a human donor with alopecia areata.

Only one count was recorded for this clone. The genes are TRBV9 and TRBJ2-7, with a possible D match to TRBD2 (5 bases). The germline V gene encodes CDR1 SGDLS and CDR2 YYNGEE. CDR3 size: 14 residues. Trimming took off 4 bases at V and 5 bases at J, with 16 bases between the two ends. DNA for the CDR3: TGTGCCAGCAGCCCTAGCACATCCGGGAACGAGCAGTACTTC. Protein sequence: CASSPSTSGNEQYF. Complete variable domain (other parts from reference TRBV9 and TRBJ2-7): DSGVTQTPKHLITATGQRVTLRCSPRSGDLSVYWYQQSLDQGLQFLIQYYNGEERAKGNILERFSAQQFPDLHSELNLSSLELGDSALYFCASSPSTSGNEQYFGPGTRLTVT.

The CDR3 sequence: CACPPGQGTSPLHF. CDR3 nucleotide sequence: TGTGCCTGCCCGCCGGGACAGGGTACTTCACCCCTCCACTTT. The V and J genes are TRBV30 and TRBJ1-6, with 9 bases that match TRBD1. The CDR3 loop spans 14 amino acids. Trimming took 6 bases from V and 9 from J; bases not matched to a gene: 9. Germline loops: CDR1 GTSNPN, CDR2 SVGIG (reference sequence).

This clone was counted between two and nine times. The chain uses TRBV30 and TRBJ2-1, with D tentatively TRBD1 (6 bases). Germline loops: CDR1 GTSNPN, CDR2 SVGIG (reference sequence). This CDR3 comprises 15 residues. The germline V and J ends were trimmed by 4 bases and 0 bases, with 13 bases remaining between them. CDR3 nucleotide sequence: TGTGCCTGGACCGGACAGTCGAGCTCCTACAATGAGCAGTTCTTC. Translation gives CAWTGQSSSYNEQFF.

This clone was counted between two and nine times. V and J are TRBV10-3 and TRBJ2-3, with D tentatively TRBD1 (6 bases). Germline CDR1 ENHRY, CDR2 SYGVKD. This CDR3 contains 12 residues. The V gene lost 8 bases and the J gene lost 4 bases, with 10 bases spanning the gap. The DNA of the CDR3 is TGTGCCATCGGACACAGGGCAGATACGCAGTATTTT. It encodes CAIGHRADTQYF.

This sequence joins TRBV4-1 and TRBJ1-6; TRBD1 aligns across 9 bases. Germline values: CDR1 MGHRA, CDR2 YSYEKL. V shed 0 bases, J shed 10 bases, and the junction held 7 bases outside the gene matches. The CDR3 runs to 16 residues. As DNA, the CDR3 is TGCGCCAGCAGCCAAGACGGGGGACAGGGCGGGTCACCCCTCCACTTT. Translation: CASSQDGGQGGSPLHF.

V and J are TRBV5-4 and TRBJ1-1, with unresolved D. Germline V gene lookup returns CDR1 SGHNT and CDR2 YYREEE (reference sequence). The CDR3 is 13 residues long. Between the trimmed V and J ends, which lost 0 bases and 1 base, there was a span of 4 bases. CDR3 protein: CASSLDKNTEAFF. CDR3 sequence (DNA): TGTGCCAGCAGCTTGGACAAGAACACTGAAGCTTTCTTT.

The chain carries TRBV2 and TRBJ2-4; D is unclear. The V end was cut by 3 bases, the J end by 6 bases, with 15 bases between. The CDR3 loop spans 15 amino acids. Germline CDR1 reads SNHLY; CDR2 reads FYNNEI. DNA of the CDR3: TGTGCCAGCAGTGATTCCCTATCAAATGGAAACATTCAGTACTTC. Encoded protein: CASSDSLSNGNIQYF.

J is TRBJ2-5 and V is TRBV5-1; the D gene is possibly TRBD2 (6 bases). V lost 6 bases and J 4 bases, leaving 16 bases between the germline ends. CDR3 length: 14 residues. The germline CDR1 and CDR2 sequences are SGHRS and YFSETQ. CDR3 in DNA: TGCGCCAGCAACGGAGGGACGGACGGAGAGACCCAGTACTTC. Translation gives CASNGGTDGETQYF. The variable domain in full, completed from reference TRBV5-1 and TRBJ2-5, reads KAGVTQTPRYLIKTRGQQVTLSCSPISGHRSVSWYQQTPGQGLQFLFEYFSETQRNKGNFPGRFSGRQFSNSRSEMNVSTLELGDSALYLCASNGGTDGETQYFGPGTRLLVL.

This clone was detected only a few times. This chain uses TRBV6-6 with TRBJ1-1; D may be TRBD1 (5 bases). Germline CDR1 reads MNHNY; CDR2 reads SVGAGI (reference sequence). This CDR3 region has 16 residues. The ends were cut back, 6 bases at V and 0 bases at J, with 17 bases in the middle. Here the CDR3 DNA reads TGTGCCAGCAGCCGTGGTGGGGCAGACATGAACACTGAAGCTTTCTTT. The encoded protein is CASSRGGADMNTEAFF.

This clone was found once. The CDR3 loop is CASSPGRDMNTGELFF. CDR3 in DNA: TGTGCCAGCAGCCCGGGGCGGGACATGAACACCGGGGAGCTGTTTTTT. The chain has TRBV11-3 and TRBJ2-2; possibly TRBD1 or TRBD2 for D (6 bases each). This CDR3 has 16 residues. The germline V gene has CDR1 SGHNT and CDR2 YENEEA. V was clipped by 5 bases and J by 1 base, with 14 bases between them. The whole variable domain, filled in from reference TRBV11-3 and TRBJ2-2, reads EAGVVQSPRYKIIEKKQPVAFWCNPISGHNTLYWYLQNLGQGPELLIRYENEEAVDDSQLPKDRFSAERLKGVDSTLKIQPAELGDSAVYLCASSPGRDMNTGELFFGEGSRLTVL.

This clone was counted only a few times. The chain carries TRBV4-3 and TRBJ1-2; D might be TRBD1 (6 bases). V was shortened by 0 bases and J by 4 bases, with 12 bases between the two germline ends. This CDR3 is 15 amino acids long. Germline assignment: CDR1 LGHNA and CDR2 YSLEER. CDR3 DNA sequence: TGCGCCAGCAGCCAAGAGGGGGGCAGAGGCTATGGCTACACCTTC. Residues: CASSQEGGRGYGYTF.

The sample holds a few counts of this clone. CDR3 sequence reads: CAWSGQNTGELFF. CDR3 nucleotides: TGTGCCTGGAGTGGGCAGAACACCGGGGAGCTGTTTTTT. The chain couples TRBV30 to TRBJ2-2; no reliable D call. The germline CDR1 and CDR2 sequences are GTSNPN and SVGIG (reference sequence). This CDR3 is built from 13 residues. Trimming removed 1 base at V and 1 base at J, with 4 bases between.

The CDR3 DNA follows: TGTGCCTGGAACCACCGGGACCGTGTGAACACTGAAGCTTTCTTT. It yields the protein CAWNHRDRVNTEAFF. The chain has TRBV30 and TRBJ1-1, with a weak D call TRBD1 (5 bases). The CDR3 extends over 15 amino acids. Per the germline V gene, CDR1 is GTSNPN and CDR2 is SVGIG (reference sequence). Trimming left V 4 bases short and J 0 bases short, with 15 bases between.

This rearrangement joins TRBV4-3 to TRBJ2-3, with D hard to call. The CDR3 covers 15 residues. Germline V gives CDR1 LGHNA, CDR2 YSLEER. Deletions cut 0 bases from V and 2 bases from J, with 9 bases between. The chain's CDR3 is CASSQDLVHTDTQYF. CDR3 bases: TGCGCCAGCAGCCAAGATTTGGTACACACAGATACGCAGTATTTT.

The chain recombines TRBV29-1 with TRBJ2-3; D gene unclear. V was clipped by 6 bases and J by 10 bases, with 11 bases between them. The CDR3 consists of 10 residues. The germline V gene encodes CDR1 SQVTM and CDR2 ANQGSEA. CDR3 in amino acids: CSVLGLSQYF. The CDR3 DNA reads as TGCAGCGTCCTAGGTTTGTCGCAGTATTTT.

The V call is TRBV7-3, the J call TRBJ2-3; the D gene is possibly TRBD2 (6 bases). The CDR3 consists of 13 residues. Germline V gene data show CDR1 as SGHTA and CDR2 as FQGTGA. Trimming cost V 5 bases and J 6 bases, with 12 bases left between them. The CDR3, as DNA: TGTGCCAGCAGCCCGAACGGGGGTGATACGCAGTATTTT. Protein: CASSPNGGDTQYF.

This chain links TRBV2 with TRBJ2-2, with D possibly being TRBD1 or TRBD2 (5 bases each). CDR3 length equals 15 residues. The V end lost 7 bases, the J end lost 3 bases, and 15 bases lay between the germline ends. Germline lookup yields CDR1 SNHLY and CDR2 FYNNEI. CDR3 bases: TGTGCCAGCACCGCGGCGAGGGGAGACACCGGGGAGCTGTTTTTT. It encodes CASTAARGDTGELFF. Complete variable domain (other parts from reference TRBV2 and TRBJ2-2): EPEVTQTPSHQVTQMGQEVILRCVPISNHLYFYWYRQILGQKVEFLVSFYNNEISEKSEIFDDQFSVERPDGSNFTLKIRSTKLEDSAMYFCASTAARGDTGELFFGEGSRLTVL.

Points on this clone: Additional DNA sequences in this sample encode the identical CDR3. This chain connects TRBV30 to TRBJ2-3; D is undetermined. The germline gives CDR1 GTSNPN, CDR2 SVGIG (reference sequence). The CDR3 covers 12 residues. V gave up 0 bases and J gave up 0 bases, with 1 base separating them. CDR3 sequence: CAWSVSTDTQYF. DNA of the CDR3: TGTGCCTGGAGTGTAAGCACAGATACGCAGTATTTT.

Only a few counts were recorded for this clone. The CDR3 DNA reads as TGTGCCTGGATAGGGGGGCTAGCGGACCAAGAGACCCAGTACTTC. Amino acids: CAWIGGLADQETQYF. The chain links TRBV30 to TRBJ2-5, with D possibly being TRBD2 (7 bases). CDR1 and CDR2 (germline): GTSNPN, SVGIG (reference sequence). Trimming cost V 4 bases and J 0 bases, with 15 bases left between them. The CDR3 consists of 15 residues.

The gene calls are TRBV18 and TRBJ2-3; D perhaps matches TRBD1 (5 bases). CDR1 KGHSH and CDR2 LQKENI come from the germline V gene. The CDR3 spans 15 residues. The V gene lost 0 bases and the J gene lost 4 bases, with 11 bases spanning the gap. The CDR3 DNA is TGTGCCAGCTCACCACCGGGCGCAGGGCCAGATACGCAGTATTTT. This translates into CASSPPGAGPDTQYF.

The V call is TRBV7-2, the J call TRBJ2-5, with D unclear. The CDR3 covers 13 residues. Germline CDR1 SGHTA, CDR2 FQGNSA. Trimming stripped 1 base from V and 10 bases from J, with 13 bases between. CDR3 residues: CASSLDIGLNQYF. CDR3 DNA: TGTGCCAGCAGCTTAGATATAGGGTTGAACCAGTACTTC. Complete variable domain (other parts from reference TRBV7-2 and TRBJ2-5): GAGVSQSPSNKVTEKGKDVELRCDPISGHTALYWYRQSLGQGLEFLIYFQGNSAPDKSGLPSDRFSAERTGGSVSTLTIQRTQQEDSAVYLCASSLDIGLNQYFGPGTRLLVL.

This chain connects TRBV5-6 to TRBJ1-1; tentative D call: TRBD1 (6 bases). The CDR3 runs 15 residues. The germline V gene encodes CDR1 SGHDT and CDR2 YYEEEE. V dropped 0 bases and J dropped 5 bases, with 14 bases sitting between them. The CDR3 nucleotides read TGTGCCAGCAGCTTGGACCAGGGGCCTGCTACTGAAGCTTTCTTT. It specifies CASSLDQGPATEAFF.

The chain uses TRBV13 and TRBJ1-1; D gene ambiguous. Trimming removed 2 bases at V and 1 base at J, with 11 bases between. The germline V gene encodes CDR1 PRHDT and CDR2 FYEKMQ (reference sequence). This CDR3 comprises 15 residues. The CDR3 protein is CASSLTGQANTEAFF. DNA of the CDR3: TGTGCCAGCAGCTTAACCGGGCAGGCGAACACTGAAGCTTTCTTT.

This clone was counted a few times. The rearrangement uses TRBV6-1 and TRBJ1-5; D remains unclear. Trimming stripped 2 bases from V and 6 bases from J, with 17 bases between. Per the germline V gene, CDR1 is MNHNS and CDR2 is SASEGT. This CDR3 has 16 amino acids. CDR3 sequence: CASSEFSRPQGQPQHF. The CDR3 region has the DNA TGTGCCAGCAGTGAATTCTCCCGGCCCCAAGGTCAGCCCCAGCATTTT.

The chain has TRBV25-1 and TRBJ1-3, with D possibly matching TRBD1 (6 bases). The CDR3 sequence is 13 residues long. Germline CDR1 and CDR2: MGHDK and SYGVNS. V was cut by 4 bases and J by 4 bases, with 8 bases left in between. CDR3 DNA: TGTGCCAGCAGTGCGCAGGGGGGAAACACCATATATTTT. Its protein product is CASSAQGGNTIYF.

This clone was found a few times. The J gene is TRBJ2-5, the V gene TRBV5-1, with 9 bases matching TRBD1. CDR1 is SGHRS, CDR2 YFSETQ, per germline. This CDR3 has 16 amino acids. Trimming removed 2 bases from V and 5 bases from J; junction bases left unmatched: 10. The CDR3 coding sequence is TGCGCCAGCAGCTTCGGTTTTAGGACAGGGGATGAGACCCAGTACTTC. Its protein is CASSFGFRTGDETQYF.

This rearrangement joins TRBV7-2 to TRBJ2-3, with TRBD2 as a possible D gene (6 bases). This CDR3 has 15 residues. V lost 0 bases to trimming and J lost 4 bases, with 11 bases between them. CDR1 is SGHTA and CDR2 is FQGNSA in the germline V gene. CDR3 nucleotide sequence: TGTGCCAGCAGCTTAGCGCTAGGAGGGGCAGATACGCAGTATTTT. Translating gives CASSLALGGADTQYF.

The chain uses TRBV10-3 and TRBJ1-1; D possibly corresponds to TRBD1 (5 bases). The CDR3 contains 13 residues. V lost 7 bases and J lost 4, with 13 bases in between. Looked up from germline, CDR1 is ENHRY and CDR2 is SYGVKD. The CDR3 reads CAIKGLGVTEAFF. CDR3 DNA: TGTGCCATCAAGGGGCTGGGGGTCACTGAAGCTTTCTTT.

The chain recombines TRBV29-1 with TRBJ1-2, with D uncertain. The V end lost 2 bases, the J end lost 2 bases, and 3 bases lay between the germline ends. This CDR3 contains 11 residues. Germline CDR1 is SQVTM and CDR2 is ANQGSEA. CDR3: CSVEQNYGYTF. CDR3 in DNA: TGCAGCGTTGAACAGAACTATGGCTACACCTTC.

The CDR3 loop reads CASSRTGGQETQYF. For the CDR3, the DNA is TGTGCCAGCAGCCGGACAGGGGGACAAGAGACCCAGTACTTC. The chain combines TRBV6-1 with TRBJ2-5; 10 nucleotides match TRBD1. The CDR3 consists of 14 residues. J was trimmed by 2 bases and V by 6 bases; bases with no gene match: 3. Germline CDR1 reads MNHNS; CDR2 reads SASEGT.